This TCR beta chain is from a study of shared clonotypes between healthy human individuals. When replicate PCRs were run on sorted subsets, they used 200 ng DNA, some 29,000 T cell genomes. Sequencing used immunoSEQ multiplex PCR; TCRdb keeps in-frame clones, though not all of them. This table has some 2.4 million clones, 93% appearing once. CD4+ cells yielded CD45RA+ naive and CD45RA-negative memory subsets. This CDR3 is built from 11 residues. CDR1 is DFQATT, CDR2 SNEGSKA, per germline (reference sequence). In regard to this clone: Its cognate antigen is unknown. This sample also contains other DNA sequences that code for the same CDR3.

Study-level findings and limits: Sorted-subset sequencing, rarefaction showed, was incomplete despite large depth.

The chain has TRBV20-1 and TRBJ1-1; TRBD1 is a possible D gene (5 bases). The sequencing sample was made of naive CD4+ T cells from PBMCs. Subset indicated: CD45RA+ positively selected. The sequence was collected from a man aged 18 to 30 in good health. Some clones in this sample may be carry-over from other donors' samples. For the CDR3, the DNA is TGCAGCGGGAGGGGGAACACTGAAGCTTTCTTT. Its protein product is CSGRGNTEAFF.